A selection of T cell receptor beta chains follows, all from one sample in a study of cytomegalovirus exposure and HLA in healthy donors. This table comes from immunoSEQ multiplex PCR, and its TCRdb copy is limited to in-frame clones, with some not included. In the table there are 250,000 to 350,000 clones, 80% of which are singletons. Sequenced material: PBMCs. These receptors all stem from a girl aged 2 to 10 in good health and CMV-seronegative. CDR3s include the opening cysteine and the closing phenylalanine or tryptophan. Fields, in order: clone size, D gene, J gene, V gene, CDR3 DNA, CDR3 protein. The D gene is left open where the match is weak. For some rows the clone size is stated as once, few or many, or as a class when expanded; others skip it.

>few|TRBD2|TRBJ2-7|TRBV28
TGTGCCAGCACGGCCGAGCGGGCTAGCGGATCCTACGAGCAGTACTTC
CASTAERASGSYEQYF
>.|.|TRBJ2-7|TRBV7-9
TGTGCCAGCAGGCCTTATACAGGGAATAACATCCACGAGCAGTACTTC
CASRPYTGNNIHEQYF
>.|TRBD2|TRBJ2-1|TRBV6-1
TGTGCCAGCAGTCCTAGCGGGACTTACAATGAGCAGTTCTTC
CASSPSGTYNEQFF
>.|.|TRBJ1-4|TRBV19
TGTGCCAGTAGTATAAATCAGGGGAAACTGTTTTTT
CASSINQGKLFF
>.|TRBD2|TRBJ2-5|TRBV11-2
TGTGCCAGCAGTAAGCGGGAGTCTGGTGAGGCCCAGTACTTC
CASSKRESGEAQYF
>.|.|TRBJ1-2|TRBV9
TGTGCCAGCAGCGCTAGGACAGATCATGGCTACACCTTC
CASSARTDHGYTF
>.|TRBD2|TRBJ2-7|TRBV5-4
TGTGCCAGCAGCTCGTACTTTAGCGGGGCTTCCTACGAGCAGTACTTC
CASSSYFSGASYEQYF
>few|.|TRBJ1-2|TRBV4-1
TGCGCCAGCAGCCAAGCTTCGGGGGATGGCTACACCTTC
CASSQASGDGYTF
>.|TRBD1|TRBJ1-5|TRBV29-1
TGCAGCGTTTGGACAGGGAATAGCAATCAGCCCCAGCATTTT
CSVWTGNSNQPQHF
>.|.|TRBJ2-6|TRBV28
TGTGCCAGCAGCGATGTCGGCTCTGGGGCCAACGTCCTGACTTTC
CASSDVGSGANVLTF
>once|TRBD1|TRBJ2-7|TRBV5-1
TGCGCCAGCAATGACAGGGGAATCCACTACGAGCAGTACTTC
CASNDRGIHYEQYF
>few|TRBD2|TRBJ2-1|TRBV6-5
TGTGCCAGCATAAAAATAGCGGGGGGGTACAATGAGCAGTTCTTC
CASIKIAGGYNEQFF
>.|.|TRBJ1-4|TRBV6-6
TGTGCCAGCAGGTTACAAGGAGGGGCTAATGAAAAACTGTTTTTT
CASRLQGGANEKLFF
>.|TRBD2|TRBJ2-7|TRBV7-9
TGTGCCAGCAGCTTGAGGAGCGGGGGGCCTCCCTACGAGCAGTACTTC
CASSLRSGGPPYEQYF
>.|.|TRBJ2-7|TRBV18
TGTGCCAGCTCACCGGACAGCGGCCTCTCCTACGAGCAGTACTTC
CASSPDSGLSYEQYF
>.|TRBD1|TRBJ2-1|TRBV5-1
TGCGCCAGCAGCTTAGCAGGGGGCAATGAGCAGTTCTTC
CASSLAGGNEQFF
>.|.|TRBJ1-4|TRBV30
TGTGCCTGGTCAGGACTAATTAATGAAAAACTGTTTTTT
CAWSGLINEKLFF
>.|.|TRBJ1-1|TRBV4-1
TGCGCCAGCAGCCAACCCACCCGCCAAAGGGGCACTGAAGCTTTCTTT
CASSQPTRQRGTEAFF
>.|TRBD2|TRBJ2-1|TRBV6-6
TGTGCCAGCAGTTACACTAGCGGGAGCTCCTACAATGAGCAGTTCTTC
CASSYTSGSSYNEQFF
>.|.|TRBJ2-2|TRBV5-5
TGTGCCAGCCGGAGAACAGGGCTCGGGAATCGCGGGGAGCTGTTTTTT
CASRRTGLGNRGELFF
>.|TRBD1|TRBJ2-3|TRBV5-1
TGCGCCAGCAGCTGGACAGGGGTCCTTAGCACAGATACGCAGTATTTT
CASSWTGVLSTDTQYF
>.|TRBD2|TRBJ2-1|TRBV19
TGTGCCAGTCATAGAACCGGGACTAGCGGGAGTTATGAGCAGTTCTTC
CASHRTGTSGSYEQFF
>.|.|TRBJ1-1|TRBV5-1
TGCGCCAGCAGCTTTTTGACCCCGGGCACTGAAGCTTTCTTT
CASSFLTPGTEAFF
>.|.|TRBJ2-4|TRBV21-1
TGTGCCAGCAGCAAAGTGCAGCGGGGGGCCTCCAAAAACATTCAGTACTTC
CASSKVQRGASKNIQYF
>once|.|TRBJ1-6|TRBV7-8
TGTGCCAGCAGCTTAGAGGTAGCCGACAGAACACCCCTCCACTTT
CASSLEVADRTPLHF
>.|.|TRBJ2-3|TRBV4-1
TGCGCCAGCAGCCAAGAAGGCGAGGCTAGCGAAAGCACAGATACGCAGTATTTT
CASSQEGEASESTDTQYF
>.|TRBD1|TRBJ1-1|TRBV7-8
TGTGCCAGCAGTACCATCAGGGGGAGGAACACTGAAGCTTTCTTT
CASSTIRGRNTEAFF
>.|.|TRBJ1-6|TRBV18
TGTGCCAGCTCGAGCCGCGTCTCACCCCTCCACTTT
CASSSRVSPLHF
>.|.|TRBJ1-4|TRBV4-1
TGCGCCAGCAGCCAAGGGCGGGGGGCCTATGAAAAACTGTTTTTT
CASSQGRGAYEKLFF
>once|.|TRBJ2-1|TRBV7-2
TGTGCCAGCAGTCAAGCCGGGAACAAGGATGAGCAGTTCTTC
CASSQAGNKDEQFF
>.|.|TRBJ1-5|TRBV9
TGTGCCAGCAGCGTAGGTGGGGAGAGCAATCAGCCCCAGCATTTT
CASSVGGESNQPQHF
>.|TRBD1|TRBJ2-6|TRBV4-2
TGTGCCAGCAGCCCAAGATTTAGGGGGCAGGGAAAACTCGACTCTGGGGCCAACGTCCTGACTTTC
CASSPRFRGQGKLDSGANVLTF
>.|TRBD2|TRBJ2-3|TRBV9
TGTGCCAGCGCTAGCGGGAGGGACACAGATACGCAGTATTTT
CASASGRDTDTQYF
>.|TRBD1|TRBJ1-1|TRBV27
TGTGCCAGCAGCCAAATCCCGACAGGGGGCACTGAAGCTTTCTTT
CASSQIPTGGTEAFF
>.|.|TRBJ2-3|TRBV28
TGTGCCAGCAGTTTCAACAGGGCGGGCGGCACAGATACGCAGTATTTT
CASSFNRAGGTDTQYF
>.|TRBD1|TRBJ2-7|TRBV18
TGTGCCAGCTCACGCGCCGGGACAGGGCGGCCAGAGGGGCAGTACTTC
CASSRAGTGRPEGQYF
>once|TRBD2|TRBJ2-1|TRBV5-4
TGTGCCAGCAGCAAAGGACTAGCGGAGGGGTATGAGCAGTTCTTC
CASSKGLAEGYEQFF
>.|.|TRBJ1-1|TRBV30
TGTGCCTGGAGTGTTAATCTGAACACTGAAGCTTTCTTT
CAWSVNLNTEAFF
>.|.|TRBJ2-5|TRBV5-5
TGTGCCAGCAGCTTGGGCCTGGAGGGGACCCAGTACTTC
CASSLGLEGTQYF
>.|TRBD1|TRBJ1-1|TRBV4-1
TGCGCCAGCAGCCACGGAGGGGGCACAGGGAACACTGAAGCTTTCTTT
CASSHGGGTGNTEAFF
>.|TRBD1|TRBJ2-1|TRBV9
TGTGCCAGCAGCGTATCAACCTCCGGGACAGGGGCTAAGTTCTTC
CASSVSTSGTGAKFF
>.|.|TRBJ1-5|TRBV28
TGTGCCAGCAGCAGATCAAGACAGCCCCAGCATTTT
CASSRSRQPQHF
>.|TRBD1|TRBJ1-1|TRBV10-3
TGTGCCACCAAGGGGGGGGGACAGGGGTCACCTATGAACACTGAAGCTTTCTTT
CATKGGGQGSPMNTEAFF
>.|.|TRBJ1-5|TRBV4-1
TGCGCCAGCAGCCCCCTAGGCGGGGGAAGCAATCAGCCCCAGCATTTT
CASSPLGGGSNQPQHF
>once|.|TRBJ2-7|TRBV7-8
TGTGCCAGCAGCTTAGCCCGGAGCTCCTACGAGCAGTACTTC
CASSLARSSYEQYF
>once|TRBD1|TRBJ1-1|TRBV6-6
TGTGCCAGCAGATACCGGGACAGGACACAGGGGGTAGCTTTCTTT
CASRYRDRTQGVAFF
>.|TRBD1|TRBJ2-7|TRBV29-1
TGCAGCGCTTCTAGGGGACAGGGGGCGGTTGAGCAGTACTTC
CSASRGQGAVEQYF
>.|.|TRBJ2-3|TRBV6-5
TGTGCCAGCAGCAGCCAAGGACAGAGCACAGATACGCAGTATTTT
CASSSQGQSTDTQYF
>few|TRBD2|TRBJ2-1|TRBV2
TGTGCCAGCAGTGATCGGGGGGGCTACAATGAGCAGTTCTTC
CASSDRGGYNEQFF
>.|TRBD1|TRBJ2-3|TRBV29-1
TGCAGCGCCAGGACAGGGAGCACAGATACGCAGTATTTT
CSARTGSTDTQYF
>.|TRBD2|TRBJ2-5|TRBV25-1
TGTGCCAGCAGGAGACTAGCGGAGACCCAGTACTTC
CASRRLAETQYF